This entry concerns a single T cell receptor beta chain. The V end was cut by 6 bases, the J end by 6 bases, with 18 bases between. CDR1 is MNHNS and CDR2 is SASEGT in the germline V gene. The CDR3 sequence is 15 residues long. TCRdb called the RT-PCR reads again in MiXCR, with one record for every CDR3 protein. The profile covers around 700,000 distinct CDR3 sequences, with approximately 15% appearing a single time and about 3.9% taken by the ten largest. The V gene is TRBV6-1, the J gene TRBJ2-1, with D unresolved. The source is a female donor in good health, serving as a healthy control. Specimen: memory CD4+ T cells from blood. The CDR3 spells CASRKSWAGANEQFF. The CDR3 DNA reads as TGTGCCAGCAGAAAGTCATGGGCAGGAGCCAATGAGCAGTTCTTC.